One sample yielded the 17 T cell receptor beta chains listed below, sequenced in a study of PD-1 blockade in classical Hodgkin lymphoma. Some clones are missing from TCRdb's copy, which holds only in-frame ones; the method was immunoSEQ multiplex PCR. The profile shows tens of thousands of clones, about nine tenths of them singletons. Documented time point: newly diagnosed, previously untreated cHL patient sample. The sample comprised peripheral blood mononuclear cells (PBMCs). The receptor set was obtained from a human donor with classical Hodgkin lymphoma.

The chain is built from TRBV2 and TRBJ2-1; no clear D. Per the germline V gene, CDR1 is SNHLY and CDR2 is FYNNEI. With 1 base removed from V and 4 bases from J, the gap between germline ends came to 8 bases. This CDR3 has 14 residues. CDR3 sequence reads: CASSEGLLYNEQFF. For the CDR3, the DNA is TGTGCCAGCAGTGAAGGGTTACTTTACAATGAGCAGTTCTTC.

V usage is TRBV6-5 and J usage is TRBJ2-3, with TRBD2 matching over 7 bases. The V segment lost 2 bases and the J segment 2 bases; nucleotides outside the gene matches: 4. The germline gives CDR1 MNHEY, CDR2 SVGAGI. The CDR3 contains 15 residues. The CDR3 nucleotides are TGTGCCAGCAGTTACGGGCGGGGGTACACAGATACGCAGTATTTT. It codes for CASSYGRGYTDTQYF.

The rearrangement uses TRBV10-2 and TRBJ2-1; perhaps TRBD2 as D (5 bases). Per germline, CDR1 WSHSY and CDR2 SAAADI. CDR3 length: 13 residues. Trimming shortened V by 7 bases and J by 8 bases, and 15 bases separated the two germline ends. The CDR3 region is CASMSGWVDEQFF. CDR3 nucleotides: TGCGCCAGCATGAGCGGATGGGTCGATGAGCAGTTCTTC.

The chain uses TRBV28 and TRBJ2-7; possible D gene TRBD1, 6 bases. Trimming removed 5 bases from V and 0 bases from J, with 11 bases in between. CDR3 length equals 14 residues. The germline V gene has CDR1 MDHEN and CDR2 SYDVKM. The CDR3 region is CASSPAGASYEQYF. The CDR3 coding sequence is TGTGCCAGCAGTCCGGCAGGGGCCTCCTACGAGCAGTACTTC. Supplemented by reference TRBV28 and TRBJ2-7, the full variable domain reads DVKVTQSSRYLVKRTGEKVFLECVQDMDHENMFWYRQDPGLGLRLIYFSYDVKMKEKGDIPEGYSVSREKKERFSLILESASTNQTSMYLCASSPAGASYEQYFGPGTRLTVT.

The chain employs TRBV5-1 and TRBJ2-6; D remains unclear. The V end lost 4 bases, the J end lost 1 base, and 9 bases lay between the germline ends. Germline CDR1 and CDR2: SGHRS and YFSETQ. The CDR3 contains 15 residues. In DNA, the CDR3 is TGCGCCAGCAGCCACCAAAAGTCTGGGGCCAACGTCCTGACTTTC. Its protein is CASSHQKSGANVLTF. The full variable domain, its missing parts supplied by reference TRBV5-1 and TRBJ2-6, is KAGVTQTPRYLIKTRGQQVTLSCSPISGHRSVSWYQQTPGQGLQFLFEYFSETQRNKGNFPGRFSGRQFSNSRSEMNVSTLELGDSALYLCASSHQKSGANVLTFGAGSRLTVL.

V gene TRBV19 combines with J gene TRBJ2-7; 8 bases match TRBD1. Losses at the gene ends were 10 bases for V and 6 bases for J; bases not matched to a gene: 14. The V gene's germline CDR1 is LNHDA and CDR2 SQIVND (reference sequence). There are 14 residues in the CDR3. The CDR3: CATREDRGRGEQYF. CDR3 in DNA: TGTGCCACCAGGGAAGACAGGGGTCGCGGCGAGCAGTACTTC.

A remark on this clone: One junction end disagrees with the germline gene, perhaps due to a read error. This chain connects TRBV28 to TRBJ2-4, with D perhaps given as TRBD1 or TRBD2 (6 bases each). The CDR3 is 12 amino acids. Germline lookup yields CDR1 MDHEN and CDR2 SYDVKM. CDR3 protein: CASSLGGGTPGF. CDR3 in DNA: TGTGCCAGCAGTTTAGGGGGCGGGACTCCGGGCTTC.

By share, this clone ranks as medium-sized. This chain joins TRBV5-4 and TRBJ1-5; D is uncertain. This CDR3 spans 13 amino acids. The germline V gene encodes CDR1 SGHNT and CDR2 YYREEE (reference sequence). Trimming took off 0 bases at V and 4 bases at J, with 5 bases between the two ends. The CDR3 spells CASSLGTNQPQHF. The CDR3 DNA reads TGTGCCAGCAGCTTGGGCACAAATCAGCCCCAGCATTTT.

This chain joins TRBV28 and TRBJ1-5; D unresolved. Per germline, CDR1 MDHEN and CDR2 SYDVKM. This CDR3 is built from 14 residues. The V end was cut by 5 bases, the J end by 0 bases, with 8 bases between. The CDR3 sequence: CASSAGFSNQPQHF. The CDR3 DNA reads as TGTGCCAGCAGTGCAGGATTTAGCAATCAGCCCCAGCATTTT.

The chain uses TRBV12-2 and TRBJ2-3. TRBV12-2 is deemed a pseudogene. This CDR3 is built from 9 residues. The CDR3 here is CAGISTQYF. CDR3 in DNA: TGTGCAGGGATCAGTACGCAGTATTTT.

This chain connects TRBV5-4 to TRBJ2-7; D may be TRBD2 (6 bases). The CDR3 loop spans 16 amino acids. The germline V gene encodes CDR1 SGHNT and CDR2 YYREEE (reference sequence). Trimming left V 0 bases short and J 3 bases short, with 16 bases between. The CDR3 bases are TGTGCCAGCAGCTTGGAGGGTACTAGCCTTAGCTACGAGCAGTACTTC. Residues: CASSLEGTSLSYEQYF.

This clone was recorded once. The J gene is TRBJ1-1, the V gene TRBV6-6; no clear D. Looked up from germline, CDR1 is MNHNY and CDR2 is SVGAGI (reference sequence). Trimming took 10 bases from V and 0 from J, leaving 3 bases between them. The CDR3 covers 10 residues. CDR3 region: CATMNTEAFF. CDR3 DNA: TGTGCCACCATGAACACTGAAGCTTTCTTT.

The chain joins TRBV27 to TRBJ1-1, with TRBD1 matching 7 bases. Germline V gene lookup returns CDR1 MNHEY and CDR2 SMNVEV (reference sequence). The CDR3 is 13 residues long. V was pared by 7 bases and J by 11 bases, with 13 bases of the junction left unmatched. In nucleotides, the CDR3 is TGTGCCAGCACCGTACAGGGGATCTGGGAGGCTTTCTTT. Protein sequence: CASTVQGIWEAFF.

This clone has just one count. This chain connects TRBV7-7 to TRBJ2-5; weak D call: TRBD2 (5 bases). CDR1 is SSHAT and CDR2 is FNYEAQ in the germline V gene (reference sequence). V was trimmed by 5 bases and J by 5 bases, leaving 18 bases between them. This CDR3 region has 15 residues. The CDR3 here is CASSPQWGDAETQYF. CDR3 nucleotide sequence: TGTGCCAGCAGCCCCCAGTGGGGAGACGCGGAGACCCAGTACTTC.

Regarding this clone: At the DNA level, this CDR3 is encoded by other sequences in the same sample as well. The CDR3 loop is CASSLAPGTDTQYF. Written as DNA, the CDR3 is TGCGCCAGCAGCTTGGCCCCTGGCACAGATACGCAGTATTTT. The rearrangement links TRBV5-1 to TRBJ2-3; D not certain. Trimming removed 0 bases at V and 1 base at J, with 6 bases between. In germline, CDR1 is SGHRS, CDR2 YFSETQ. The CDR3 consists of 14 residues.

The rearrangement uses TRBV19 and TRBJ2-3; maybe TRBD1 (5 bases). Germline V CDR1 and CDR2: LNHDA, SQIVND (reference sequence). With 2 bases removed from V and 6 bases from J, the gap between germline ends came to 15 bases. The CDR3 runs to 15 residues. In DNA, the CDR3 is TGTGCCAGTAGTATATTGGGGCCGACGACCGATACGCAGTATTTT. The encoded protein is CASSILGPTTDTQYF.

This clone was counted between two and nine times. This sequence joins TRBV9 and TRBJ1-3, with unresolved D. Germline V gene lookup returns CDR1 SGDLS and CDR2 YYNGEE. This CDR3 contains 14 residues. V was cut by 0 bases and J by 2 bases, with 6 bases left in between. The CDR3 bases are TGTGCCAGCAGCGTAGTCGGGGCTGGAAACACCATATATTTT. Its protein is CASSVVGAGNTIYF.